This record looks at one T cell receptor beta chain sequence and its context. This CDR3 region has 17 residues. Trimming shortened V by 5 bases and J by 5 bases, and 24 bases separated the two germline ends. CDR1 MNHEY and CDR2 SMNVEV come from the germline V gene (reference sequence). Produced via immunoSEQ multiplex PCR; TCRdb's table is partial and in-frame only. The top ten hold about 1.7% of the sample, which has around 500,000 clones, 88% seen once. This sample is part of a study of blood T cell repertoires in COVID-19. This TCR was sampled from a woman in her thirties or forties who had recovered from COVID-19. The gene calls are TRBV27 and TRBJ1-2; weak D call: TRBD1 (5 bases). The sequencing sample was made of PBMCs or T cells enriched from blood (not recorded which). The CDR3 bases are TGTGCCAGCAGTCCTAAAGGGACTCCTGGAGACTTTTATGGCTACACCTTC. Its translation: CASSPKGTPGDFYGYTF.